This T cell receptor (beta chain) was found in a study of T cells in Graves' hyperthyroidism and ophthalmopathy (dated by TCRdb to the late 2010s). Regarding the complete study: Peripheral blood samples were taken at initial diagnosis, before any treatment was given. TCR V-J signatures able to tell the groups apart were searched for in a discovery cohort of about a hundred patients, of whom more than 40 had Graves' ophthalmopathy and 55 to 60 had stable Graves' hyperthyroidism. The roughly 100 discovery patients were divided at random into training and test sets in a 7:3 ratio. After sampling, hyperthyroidism patients received methimazole starting at 30 mg daily, and ophthalmopathy patients received high-dose intravenous methylprednisolone. Thyroid tissue and blood T-cell repertoires from six Graves' hyperthyroidism patients were also compared in the study. The paper describes TCR Vbeta CDR3 sequencing of some 130 peripheral blood samples, made up of approximately 40 ophthalmopathy patients, approximately 73 hyperthyroidism patients and 17 progressor patients. An independent validation cohort of some 18 hyperthyroidism patients and about 15 patients who later progressed to ophthalmopathy tested prospective prediction of ophthalmopathy.

Paper-wide results and their limitations: Sample size was not statistically predetermined, and investigators were not blinded to group allocation. A 13 V-J signature model separated ophthalmopathy from stable hyperthyroidism, with approximately 87% sensitivity and roughly 81% specificity in cross-validation and 80%/75% in testing. Blood samples also contained most of the expanded thyroid clonotypes (frequency above 0.001), which suggests that blood repertoires may reflect thyroid immune responses. During validation, the model predicted progression to ophthalmopathy a median of about 6.5 months ahead of onset, with roughly 65% sensitivity and 72% to 80% specificity.

The TCR beta CDR3 regions were amplified from RNA transcripts. The TCR CDR3 was subjected to a first round of RT-PCR using the HTBI primer set and the Qiagen OneStep RT-PCR kit. The libraries were constructed in a second round of multiplex PCR and then size-selected and purified. Sequencing of the libraries was done on an Illumina HiSeq2000 using paired-end 100 bp reads. Per the original workflow: SOAPnuke was used to process the raw data, with reads discarded if the reads contained adapters or uncalled bases, had a mean Phred below 15, or lacked an exact constant-primer or identifier match. COPE v1.2.5 was used to merge the high-quality paired reads, and each unique nucleotide sequence was defined as a clonotype. MiTCR v1.1 was used to align the clonotypes against IMGT TRBV, TRBD and TRBJ reference segments. The analysis was restricted to V-J combinations with a frequency above 0.0001, which together covered 99% to 99.2% of the repertoires. A TCS score was defined as the ratio of F50 (clonal expansion) to E x V (chaos), with BLOSUM62-based TCRdist applied between CDR3 peptides within each V-J. Welch's t-statistics and random forest reduced some 510 V-J features to 13, which were used in a naive Bayes classifier (R e1071). The public reads were reprocessed in TCRdb via fastp at Q25 and MiXCR, keeping in-frame beta chains. When rows share a CDR3 protein, they turn into one entry using the most common DNA and genes. Clone size and V and J calls follow TCRdb, not the original study. The sample contains approximately 590,000 distinct CDR3 sequences, 15% to 18% of them found a single time. Together, the top ten hold under 8% of the sample.

Of note for this clonotype: Its recognized antigen is unknown. Base qualities are not at hand, and no much larger clone is one base apart.

Based on the germline V gene, the CDR1 and CDR2 sequences are SGDLS and YYNGEE. The CDR3 starts with the cysteine, ends with the phenylalanine, and has 15 residues. The entry retains the CDR3 DNA only, 45 bases that are in frame from base 1. The junction shows trimming of 3 bases on V and 4 bases on J, plus 14 bases between the germline ends. Graves' hyperthyroidism was defined as stable when no progression to ophthalmopathy occurred over 18 months of follow-up. Hyperthyroidism patients were aged 18 to 65 years and newly diagnosed, with disease duration of less than 2 months. Any patient with an uncontrolled infection, another autoimmune disease, pregnancy or lactation was excluded. Diagnoses were based on clinical symptoms, serum thyroxine and TRAb, thyroid ultrasound and orbital computed tomography. Ficoll-Paque density gradient centrifugation was used to isolate PBMCs from around 9.1 ml of fresh peripheral blood. Total RNA was extracted with Trizol reagent, and quality was checked on an Agilent 2100 Bioanalyzer.

The clonotype was recovered from a woman aged 30 to 39 with Graves' hyperthyroidism. The chain is made from TRBV9 and TRBJ1-3, with TRBD1 tentatively as D gene (5 bases match). Sequencing was done on a sample of blood. The CDR3 reads CASSAHGADGNTIYF. The DNA is TGTGCCAGCAGCGCCCACGGGGCAGACGGAAACACCATATATTTT. Supplemented by the reference TRBV9 and TRBJ1-3 proteins around the CDR3, the complete variable domain is DSGVTQTPKHLITATGQRVTLRCSPRSGDLSVYWYQQSLDQGLQFLIQYYNGEERAKGNILERFSAQQFPDLHSELNLSSLELGDSALYFCASSAHGADGNTIYFGEGSWLTVV.